The 14 T cell receptor beta chains in this list originate from one sample, sequenced in a study of T cell repertoires in cytomegalovirus infection. No antigens are known for them. TCRdb independently ran MiXCR on the reads; one entry per CDR3 protein. The repertoire consists of roughly 150,000 distinct CDR3 sequences, with 20% to 25% occurring once and the leading ten covering roughly 27%. The input for sequencing was CD8+ T cells from cultured PBMCs, taken from culture after CMV antigen stimulation. These receptor sequences come from a human donor in good health (CMV status not recorded). Some clones in this sample may be carry-over from other donors' samples.

V is TRBV7-8 and J is TRBJ1-5, with D hard to call. Germline V gene data show CDR1 as SGHVS and CDR2 as FQNEAQ. The CDR3 is 15 amino acids. Trimming pared 6 bases from V and 6 bases from J, leaving 18 bases between. The CDR3 here is CASSSPGFGSQPQHF. The CDR3 region has the DNA TGTGCCAGCAGTTCTCCGGGTTTTGGCTCTCAGCCCCAGCATTTT.

The chain joins TRBV4-1 to TRBJ1-5; weak D call: TRBD1 (5 bases). Germline values: CDR1 MGHRA, CDR2 YSYEKL. Trimming removed 3 bases from V and 4 bases from J, with 13 bases in between. The CDR3 has 15 amino acids. This CDR3 reads CASSHGSQGNQPQHF. The CDR3 coding sequence is TGCGCCAGCAGCCATGGTAGCCAGGGTAATCAGCCCCAGCATTTT.

V and J are TRBV6-5 and TRBJ2-5, with 7 bases fitting TRBD1. CDR1 is MNHEY, CDR2 SVGAGI, per germline. The trim removed 6 bases at V and 2 bases at J, leaving 9 bases unmatched. This CDR3 is 15 amino acids long. The CDR3 region has the DNA TGTGCCAGCAGATTCGGACAGGCGTTACAAGAGACCCAGTACTTC. Translating it yields CASRFGQALQETQYF.

This clonotype was recorded a few times. The CDR3 coding sequence is TGTGCCAGCAGTTTGCCCCGGGGGGGTAACACTGAAGCTTTCTTT. Its protein product is CASSLPRGGNTEAFF. The chain is built from TRBV12-3 or TRBV12-4 and TRBJ1-1; TRBD1 is a possible D gene (5 bases). CDR3 length: 15 residues. Deletions cut 3 bases from V and 2 bases from J, with 13 bases between.

The rearrangement joins TRBV6-1 to TRBJ2-1; D remains ambiguous. Germline assignment: CDR1 MNHNS and CDR2 SASEGT. The CDR3 has 13 residues. V gave up 5 bases and J gave up 0 bases, with 5 bases separating them. The CDR3 DNA reads as TGTGCCAGCAGTTTAAGCTCCTACAATGAGCAGTTCTTC. Translating gives CASSLSSYNEQFF.

The V gene is TRBV11-2, the J gene TRBJ1-6, with D tentatively TRBD1 (5 bases). Germline V lookup: CDR1 SGHAT, CDR2 FQNNGV. With 1 base removed from V and 13 bases from J, the gap between germline ends came to 11 bases. The CDR3 loop spans 13 amino acids. CDR3: CASSLGGSTPLHF. The DNA for the CDR3 is TGTGCCAGCAGCTTAGGGGGCAGTACCCCCCTCCACTTT.

The V and J genes are TRBV7-3 and TRBJ2-3; no clear D gene. V was shortened by 5 bases and J by 2 bases, with 14 bases between the two germline ends. CDR1 is SGHTA, CDR2 FQGTGA, per germline. The CDR3 covers 15 residues. CDR3 amino acids: CASSPVATYTDTQYF. The CDR3 coding sequence is TGTGCCAGCAGCCCCGTGGCCACCTACACAGATACGCAGTATTTT.

The chain's CDR3 is CASSFGTRVLNEQFF. CDR3 nucleotides: TGTGCCAGCAGTTTCGGGACTAGGGTTCTCAATGAGCAGTTCTTC. The chain links TRBV6-2 or TRBV6-3 to TRBJ2-1; 8 nucleotides align to TRBD2. The CDR3 extends over 15 amino acids. The trim removed 4 bases at V and 6 bases at J, leaving 8 bases unmatched. From germline, CDR1 is MNHEY and CDR2 SVGEGT.

This clonotype was picked up a small number of times. The CDR3 sequence is CASSDPGGLDPYEQYF. The CDR3 DNA sequence: TGTGCCAGCAGTGACCCGGGCGGACTAGATCCTTACGAGCAGTACTTC. The rearrangement uses TRBV2 and TRBJ2-7; 7 bases are a match to TRBD2. The CDR3 contains 16 residues. The junction had 12 bases not matched to a gene; V was cut back by 3 bases and J by 4 bases. The V gene's germline CDR1 is SNHLY and CDR2 FYNNEI.

The chain recombines TRBV9 with TRBJ1-5, with TRBD1 matching over 12 bases. The J segment lost 6 bases and the V segment lost 3 bases, leaving 4 bases of the junction unmatched. There are 15 residues in the CDR3. Germline V gene data show CDR1 as SGDLS and CDR2 as YYNGEE. CDR3 sequence: CASSEGTGGGQPQHF. CDR3 DNA: TGTGCCAGCAGCGAGGGGACAGGGGGCGGTCAGCCCCAGCATTTT. Looking up the rest from reference TRBV9 and TRBJ1-5 gives the full variable domain: DSGVTQTPKHLITATGQRVTLRCSPRSGDLSVYWYQQSLDQGLQFLIQYYNGEERAKGNILERFSAQQFPDLHSELNLSSLELGDSALYFCASSEGTGGGQPQHFGDGTRLSIL.

The rearrangement uses TRBV19 and TRBJ2-1; either TRBD1 or TRBD2 may supply D (5 bases each). The V end lost 5 bases, the J end lost 2 bases, and 10 bases lay between the germline ends. The V gene's germline CDR1 is LNHDA and CDR2 SQIVND (reference sequence). CDR3 length equals 14 residues. The CDR3 DNA is TGTGCCAGTAGTGAGAGGGGCACCTACAATGAGCAGTTCTTC. This translates into CASSERGTYNEQFF.

This clonotype was counted between two and nine times. This chain connects TRBV6-2 or TRBV6-3 to TRBJ1-1; 11 bases match TRBD1. Losses at the gene ends were 0 bases for V and 5 bases for J; bases not matched to a gene: 5. In germline, CDR1 is MNHEY, CDR2 SVGEGT. The CDR3 contains 16 residues. The CDR3 spells CASSYSGQGARTEAFF. The CDR3 DNA reads as TGTGCCAGCAGTTACTCCGGACAGGGGGCACGAACTGAAGCTTTCTTT.

V usage is TRBV7-6 and J usage is TRBJ2-1, with TRBD2 as a possible D gene (5 bases). Germline assignment: CDR1 SGHVS and CDR2 FNYEAQ. CDR3 length equals 16 residues. Trimming cost V 5 bases and J 0 bases, with 14 bases left between them. This chain's CDR3 is CASSRKSGSSYNEQFF. In DNA form, the CDR3 reads TGTGCCAGCAGCCGAAAAAGCGGTAGCTCCTACAATGAGCAGTTCTTC.

This chain uses TRBV6-2 or TRBV6-3 with TRBJ2-1; 9 bases match TRBD2. V shed 5 bases, J shed 1 base, and the junction held 3 bases outside the gene matches. The CDR3 runs to 15 residues. The V gene's germline CDR1 is MNHEY and CDR2 SVGEGT. The CDR3 region has the DNA TGTGCCAGCAGTCCGCTAGCGGGGTCCTACAATGAGCAGTTCTTC. This encodes CASSPLAGSYNEQFF.